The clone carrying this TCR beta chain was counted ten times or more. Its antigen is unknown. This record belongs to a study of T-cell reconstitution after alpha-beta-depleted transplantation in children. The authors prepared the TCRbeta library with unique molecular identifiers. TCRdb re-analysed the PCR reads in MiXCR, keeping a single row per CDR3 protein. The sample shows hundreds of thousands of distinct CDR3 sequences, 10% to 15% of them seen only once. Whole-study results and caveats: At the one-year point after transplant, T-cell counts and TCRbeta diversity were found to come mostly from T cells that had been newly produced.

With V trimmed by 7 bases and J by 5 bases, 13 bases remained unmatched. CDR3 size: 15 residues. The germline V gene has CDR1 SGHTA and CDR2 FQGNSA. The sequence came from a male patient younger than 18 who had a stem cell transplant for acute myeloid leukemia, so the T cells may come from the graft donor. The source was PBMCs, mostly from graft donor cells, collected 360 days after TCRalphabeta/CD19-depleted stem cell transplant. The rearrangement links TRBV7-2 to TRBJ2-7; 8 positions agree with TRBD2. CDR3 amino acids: CASTETGTRFHEQYF. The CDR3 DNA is TGTGCCAGCACCGAAACCGGGACTAGGTTCCACGAGCAGTACTTC.